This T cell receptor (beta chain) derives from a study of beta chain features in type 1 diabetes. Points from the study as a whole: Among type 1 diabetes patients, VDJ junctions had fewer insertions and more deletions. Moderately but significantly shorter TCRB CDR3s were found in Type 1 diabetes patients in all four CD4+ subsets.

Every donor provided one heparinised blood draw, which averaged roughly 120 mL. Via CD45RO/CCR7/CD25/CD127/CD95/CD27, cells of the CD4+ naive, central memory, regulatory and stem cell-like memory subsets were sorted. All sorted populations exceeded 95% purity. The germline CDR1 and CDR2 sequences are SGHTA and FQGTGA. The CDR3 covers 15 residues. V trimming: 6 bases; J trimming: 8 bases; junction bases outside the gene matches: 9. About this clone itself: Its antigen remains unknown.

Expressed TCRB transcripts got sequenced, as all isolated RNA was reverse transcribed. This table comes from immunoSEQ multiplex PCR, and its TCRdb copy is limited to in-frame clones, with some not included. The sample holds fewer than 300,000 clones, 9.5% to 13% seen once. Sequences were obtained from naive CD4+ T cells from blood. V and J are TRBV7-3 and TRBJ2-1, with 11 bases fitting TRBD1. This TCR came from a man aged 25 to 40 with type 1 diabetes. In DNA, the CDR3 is TGTGCCAGCAGTAGGGGGACAGGGGGTTTCGATGAGCAGTTCTTC. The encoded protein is CASSRGTGGFDEQFF.